Listed here are 20 T cell receptor beta chains from one sample, sequenced in a study of blood T cell repertoires in COVID-19. TCRdb keeps only in-frame clones here, not all; method: immunoSEQ multiplex PCR. This table holds roughly 150,000 clones, 70% to 90% found once. The specimen was peripheral blood. Receptor source: a woman aged 80 or over with COVID-19, enrolled during active disease.

This chain connects TRBV27 to TRBJ1-4; 9 nucleotides agree with TRBD1. With 5 bases clipped from V and 8 bases from J, the junction kept 6 bases outside the gene matches. This CDR3 comprises 14 residues. Germline V gives CDR1 MNHEY, CDR2 SMNVEV (reference sequence). In DNA, the CDR3 is TGTGCCAGCAGTGCCAGGACAGGGGTGGAAAAACTGTTTTTT. Protein sequence: CASSARTGVEKLFF.

The V gene is TRBV6-5, the J gene TRBJ1-2, with no clear D. Germline V gene sequence: CDR1 MNHEY, CDR2 SVGAGI. Trimming took 6 bases from V and 3 from J, leaving 11 bases between them. The CDR3 consists of 13 residues. DNA for the CDR3: TGTGCCAGCAGCCCATCCGGGGACTATGGCTACACCTTC. This encodes CASSPSGDYGYTF.

The chain is built from TRBV10-3 and TRBJ1-3; 9 bases line up with TRBD1. This CDR3 has 18 residues. Germline lookup yields CDR1 ENHRY and CDR2 SYGVKD. J was trimmed by 0 bases and V by 6 bases; bases with no gene match: 12. The CDR3 nucleotides are TGTGCCATCAGAGACTCCGGGACAGGGAGTCACTCTGGAAACACCATATATTTT. Amino acids: CAIRDSGTGSHSGNTIYF.

The chain links TRBV2 to TRBJ2-1; possible D gene TRBD2, 5 bases. Trimming removed 7 bases at V and 1 base at J, with 5 bases between. Germline V gene data show CDR1 as SNHLY and CDR2 as FYNNEI. The length of the CDR3 is 12 residues. The CDR3 loop reads CASTGSYNEQFF. The CDR3 DNA is TGTGCCAGCACGGGATCCTACAATGAGCAGTTCTTC.

The chain couples TRBV5-4 to TRBJ2-7; D might be TRBD1 (6 bases). V shed 4 bases and J shed 6 bases, with 20 bases lying between them. CDR1 is SGHNT and CDR2 is YYREEE in the germline V gene (reference sequence). This CDR3 has 15 amino acids. The CDR3 nucleotides read TGTGCCAGCAGCGCCCCGGGACAACGGGTAGGCGAGCAGTACTTC. It yields the protein CASSAPGQRVGEQYF.

This chain links TRBV6-5 with TRBJ1-1; TRBD1 agrees at 7 bases. This CDR3 is built from 14 residues. V trimming: 7 bases; J trimming: 0 bases; junction bases outside the gene matches: 5. Germline values: CDR1 MNHEY, CDR2 SVGAGI. CDR3 DNA: TGTGCCAGCAACCCGGGACAGCTGAACACTGAAGCTTTCTTT. Its translation: CASNPGQLNTEAFF.

This chain connects TRBV13 to TRBJ1-2; D remains unclear. The V gene lost 1 base and the J gene lost 5 bases, with 11 bases spanning the gap. CDR3 length equals 14 residues. Germline V CDR1 and CDR2: PRHDT, FYEKMQ (reference sequence). CDR3 region: CASSLVYSEYGYTF. The CDR3, as DNA: TGTGCCAGCAGCTTAGTTTACTCTGAGTATGGCTACACCTTC.

Notes on this clone: This sample includes further DNA sequences coding for the same CDR3. The chain has TRBV7-3 and TRBJ2-7; 9 bases match TRBD2. V lost 3 bases, J lost 3 bases, and 3 bases stayed unmatched. Germline loops: CDR1 SGHTA, CDR2 FQGTGA. This CDR3 contains 14 residues. DNA for the CDR3: TGTGCCAGCAGCTTGACTAGCGGCAGCTACGAGCAGTACTTC. Its protein product is CASSLTSGSYEQYF.

The rearrangement joins TRBV7-2 to TRBJ2-3, with D unresolved. Germline CDR1 SGHTA, CDR2 FQGNSA. CDR3 length: 13 amino acids. Deletions cut 1 base from V and 4 bases from J, with 6 bases between. CDR3 DNA sequence: TGTGCCAGCAGCTTAGTTCGGGCAGATACGCAGTATTTT. This translates into CASSLVRADTQYF.

This chain uses TRBV28 with TRBJ2-1; 12 bases line up with TRBD2. Germline CDR1 is MDHEN and CDR2 is SYDVKM. With 6 bases clipped from V and 4 bases from J, the junction kept 4 bases outside the gene matches. The length of the CDR3 is 15 residues. The CDR3 DNA reads as TGTGCCAGCAGCAAGGGACTAGCGGGTTACAATGAGCAGTTCTTC. This sequence encodes CASSKGLAGYNEQFF.

The gene calls are TRBV6-5 and TRBJ1-1, with 10 nucleotides matching TRBD1. Germline V gene lookup returns CDR1 MNHEY and CDR2 SVGAGI. The junction had 14 bases not matched to a gene; V was cut back by 5 bases and J by 11 bases. The CDR3 is 15 residues long. The CDR3 is CASSPDRTRQGAAFF. CDR3 bases: TGTGCCAGCAGTCCGGACCGGACCCGACAGGGGGCGGCTTTCTTT.

The gene calls are TRBV5-1 and TRBJ2-1; 7 bases agree with TRBD2. Germline CDR1 reads SGHRS; CDR2 reads YFSETQ. CDR3 length: 17 residues. V shed 4 bases, J shed 4 bases, and the junction held 14 bases outside the gene matches. The CDR3 nucleotides are TGCGCCAGCAGCCTCGGGGGAAGCCGGGACTATTACAATGAGCAGTTCTTC. This sequence encodes CASSLGGSRDYYNEQFF.

V and J are TRBV6-5 and TRBJ1-2, with D unclear. Trimming cost V 6 bases and J 6 bases, with 11 bases left between them. CDR1 is MNHEY, CDR2 SVGAGI, per germline. This CDR3 is 12 amino acids long. The CDR3, as DNA: TGTGCCAGCAGGAGGTCGGAGCATGGCTACACCTTC. Residues: CASRRSEHGYTF.

V and J are TRBV28 and TRBJ2-7; 7 bases agree with TRBD1. V dropped 6 bases and J dropped 4; count of bases not matched to a gene: 6. There are 13 residues in the CDR3. CDR1 is MDHEN and CDR2 is SYDVKM in the germline V gene. As DNA, the CDR3 is TGTGCCAGCAGATCCGGGACAGTATACGAGCAGTACTTC. Amino acid sequence: CASRSGTVYEQYF.

This clone has a handful of counts. This rearrangement joins TRBV28 to TRBJ1-1, with a weak D call TRBD1 (6 bases). Per the germline V gene, CDR1 is MDHEN and CDR2 is SYDVKM. V lost 5 bases and J lost 4, with 17 bases in between. CDR3 size: 15 residues. CDR3 in amino acids: CASSNLLGGGTEAFF. DNA of the CDR3: TGTGCCAGCAGTAACCTCCTAGGGGGGGGCACTGAAGCTTTCTTT. The entire variable domain, with the rest obtained from reference TRBV28 and TRBJ1-1, is as follows: DVKVTQSSRYLVKRTGEKVFLECVQDMDHENMFWYRQDPGLGLRLIYFSYDVKMKEKGDIPEGYSVSREKKERFSLILESASTNQTSMYLCASSNLLGGGTEAFFGQGTRLTVV.

This chain links TRBV2 with TRBJ1-5; perhaps TRBD1 as D (6 bases). Trimming stripped 3 bases from V and 6 bases from J, with 15 bases between. The CDR3 runs to 15 residues. Germline CDR1 SNHLY, CDR2 FYNNEI. CDR3 nucleotide sequence: TGTGCCAGCAGTGAGAGTCAGGGGCAGGGTCAGCCCCAGCATTTT. Protein product: CASSESQGQGQPQHF.

The rearrangement links TRBV7-9 to TRBJ2-2; tentative D call: TRBD1 (5 bases). Between the trimmed V and J ends, which lost 8 bases and 4 bases, there was a span of 20 bases. Germline-derived CDR1 and CDR2 are SEHNR and FQNEAQ (reference sequence). The CDR3 length is 16 residues. CDR3 loop: CASLDRKTVGTGELFF. For the CDR3, the DNA is TGTGCCAGCCTCGACCGTAAGACAGTCGGCACCGGGGAGCTGTTTTTT.

V is TRBV24-1 and J is TRBJ1-5; no clear D gene. V was clipped by 4 bases and J by 5 bases, with 8 bases between them. The CDR3 loop spans 13 amino acids. Germline CDR1 is KGHDR and CDR2 is SFDVKD. The CDR3 sequence: CATSDKDYQPQHF. CDR3 nucleotide sequence: TGTGCCACCAGTGACAAGGACTATCAGCCCCAGCATTTT.

The V call is TRBV2, the J call TRBJ2-3, with a tentative D call TRBD2 (6 bases). The V end lost 2 bases, the J end lost 6 bases, and 15 bases lay between the germline ends. This CDR3 comprises 15 residues. CDR1 is SNHLY, CDR2 FYNNEI, per germline. The CDR3 protein is CASSEQTSWRDTQYF. In DNA, the CDR3 is TGTGCCAGCAGTGAACAGACTAGTTGGCGCGATACGCAGTATTTT.

This clone was recorded once. The chain combines TRBV5-6 with TRBJ1-3, with D unclear. The CDR3 has 15 amino acids. Trimming left V 4 bases short and J 0 bases short, with 11 bases between. Germline CDR1 is SGHDT and CDR2 is YYEEEE. This chain's CDR3 is CASSENRDSGNTIYF. The CDR3 region has the DNA TGTGCCAGCAGCGAAAACCGGGACTCTGGAAACACCATATATTTT.